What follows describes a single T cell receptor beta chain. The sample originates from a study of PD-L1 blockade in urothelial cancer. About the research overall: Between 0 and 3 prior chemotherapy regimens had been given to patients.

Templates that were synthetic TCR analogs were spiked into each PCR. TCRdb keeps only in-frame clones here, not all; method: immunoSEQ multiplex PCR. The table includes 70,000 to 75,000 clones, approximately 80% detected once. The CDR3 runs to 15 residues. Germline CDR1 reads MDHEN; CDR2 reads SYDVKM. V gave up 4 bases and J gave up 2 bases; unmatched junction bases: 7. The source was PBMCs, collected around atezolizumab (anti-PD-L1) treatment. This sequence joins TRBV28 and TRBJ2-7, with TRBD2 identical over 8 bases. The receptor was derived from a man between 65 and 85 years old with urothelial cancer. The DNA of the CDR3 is TGTGCCAGCAGTTCGCAGCGGGAGAGAACCTACGAGCAGTACTTC. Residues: CASSSQRERTYEQYF.